The rows below give T cell receptor beta chains drawn from one sample of a study of type 1 and type 2 diabetes patients. MiXCR, run by TCRdb on the multiplex PCR reads, gives a single entry per CDR3 protein. The sample holds 280,000 or so distinct CDR3 sequences; over 45% are singletons and the top ten take roughly an eighth. Sequenced material: peripheral blood mononuclear cells (PBMCs). The receptors come from a man aged 18 to 29 with type 2 diabetes. The CDR3 runs from the conserved cysteine through the conserved F or W. The order of the fields is V gene, J gene, CDR3 protein.

TRBV7-2	TRBJ1-2	CASSHPGSNGYIF
TRBV28	TRBJ2-5	CASRQFTGRGQETQYF
TRBV7-9	TRBJ1-2	CASSKGQGGGYTF
TRBV19	TRBJ1-2	CASSIDNAGYGYTF
TRBV5-5	TRBJ2-7	CASDRDYEQYF
TRBV20-1	TRBJ2-7	CSARDPDSFSYEQYF
TRBV12-3/TRBV12-4	TRBJ1-1	CASSLTGTEALEAFF
TRBV20-1	TRBJ1-2	CSARDLGGHPIEGYTF
TRBV12-5	TRBJ2-1	CASEPSGVSGNEQFF
TRBV15	TRBJ1-1	CATVRPGTGTPEAFF
TRBV19	TRBJ1-1	CASKRTGTGDTEAFF
TRBV29-1	TRBJ2-7	CSVEVWDTLSYEQYF
TRBV9	TRBJ1-2	CASSVGREGGYTF
TRBV7-9	TRBJ1-1	CASSPFPQGEAFF
TRBV12-5	TRBJ1-1	CASRGETGNTEAFF
TRBV20-1	TRBJ1-2	CSARERQDGYTF
TRBV6-5	TRBJ2-5	CASSLPGHLETQYF
TRBV30	TRBJ2-3	CAGLAGASTDTQYF
TRBV29-1	TRBJ2-7	CSGGTGTLYEQYF
TRBV7-2	TRBJ1-1	CASSLAPGPNTEAFF
TRBV7-3	TRBJ2-5	CASSLKSGGETQYF
TRBV2	TRBJ2-6	CASSWDSGANVLTF
TRBV10-1	TRBJ1-1	CASREHRDTEAFF
TRBV10-3	TRBJ2-7	CAISGSIGTKQYF
TRBV2	TRBJ2-1	CASLGQDYNEQFF
TRBV28	TRBJ2-2	CASSHGVGRTGELFF
TRBV7-8	TRBJ2-3	CASSTRQGSAGTDTQYF
TRBV3-1	TRBJ2-7	CASSQRAGGGYEQYF
TRBV4-1	TRBJ2-6	CASSQDGTGYTGANVLTF
TRBV20-1	TRBJ2-5	CSARQVRTGTKETQYF
TRBV3-1	TRBJ2-1	CASSQDHAAGYNEQFF